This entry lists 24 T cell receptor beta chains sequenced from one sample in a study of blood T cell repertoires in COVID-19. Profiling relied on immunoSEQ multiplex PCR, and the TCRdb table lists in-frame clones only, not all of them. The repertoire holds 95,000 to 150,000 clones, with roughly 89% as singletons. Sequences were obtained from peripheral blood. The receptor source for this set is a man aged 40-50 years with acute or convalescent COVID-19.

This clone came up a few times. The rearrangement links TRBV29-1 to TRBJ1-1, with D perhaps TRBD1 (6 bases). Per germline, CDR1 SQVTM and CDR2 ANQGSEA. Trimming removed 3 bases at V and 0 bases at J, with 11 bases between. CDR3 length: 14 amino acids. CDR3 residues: CSVDRGTLNTEAFF. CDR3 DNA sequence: TGCAGCGTTGATAGAGGGACACTGAACACTGAAGCTTTCTTT.

Here the CDR3 reads CASSSTALYGYTF. As DNA, the CDR3 is TGTGCCAGCAGTTCGACAGCGCTCTATGGCTACACCTTC. V gene TRBV3-1 (or the pseudogene TRBV3-2) combines with J gene TRBJ1-2, with D perhaps matching TRBD1 (5 bases). V was cut by 6 bases and J by 4 bases, with 12 bases left in between. Germline CDR1 and CDR2: LGHDT and YNNKEL (reference sequence). The CDR3 is 13 amino acids.

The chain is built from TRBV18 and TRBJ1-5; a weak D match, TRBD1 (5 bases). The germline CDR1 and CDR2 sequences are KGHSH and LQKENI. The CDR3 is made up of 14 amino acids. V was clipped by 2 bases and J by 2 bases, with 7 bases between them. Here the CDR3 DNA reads TGTGCCAGCTCACCATCGGGGGGCAATCAGCCCCAGCATTTT. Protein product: CASSPSGGNQPQHF.

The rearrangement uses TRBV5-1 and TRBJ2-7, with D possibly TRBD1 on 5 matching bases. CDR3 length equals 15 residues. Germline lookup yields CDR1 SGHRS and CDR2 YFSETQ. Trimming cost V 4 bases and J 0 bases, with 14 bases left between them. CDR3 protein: CASSARTHLSYEQYF. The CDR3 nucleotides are TGCGCCAGCAGCGCCCGGACACACCTCTCCTACGAGCAGTACTTC.

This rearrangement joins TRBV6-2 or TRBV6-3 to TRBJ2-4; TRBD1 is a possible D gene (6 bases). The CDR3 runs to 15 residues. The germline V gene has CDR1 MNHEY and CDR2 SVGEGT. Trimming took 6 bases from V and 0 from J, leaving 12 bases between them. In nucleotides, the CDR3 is TGTGCCAGCAGCTTTGGGACATTAGCCAAAAACATTCAGTACTTC. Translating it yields CASSFGTLAKNIQYF.

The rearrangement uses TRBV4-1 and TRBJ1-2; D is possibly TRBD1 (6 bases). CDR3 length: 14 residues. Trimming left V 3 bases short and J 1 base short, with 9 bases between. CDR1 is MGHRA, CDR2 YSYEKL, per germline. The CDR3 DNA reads TGCGCCAGCAGCCACACAGGGATTAACTATGGCTACACCTTC. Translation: CASSHTGINYGYTF.

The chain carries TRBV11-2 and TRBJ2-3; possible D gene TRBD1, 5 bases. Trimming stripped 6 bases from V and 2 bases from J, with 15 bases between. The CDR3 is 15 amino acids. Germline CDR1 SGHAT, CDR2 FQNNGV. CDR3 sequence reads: CASRRRGPSTDTQYF. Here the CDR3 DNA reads TGTGCCAGCAGACGAAGGGGCCCGTCCACAGATACGCAGTATTTT.

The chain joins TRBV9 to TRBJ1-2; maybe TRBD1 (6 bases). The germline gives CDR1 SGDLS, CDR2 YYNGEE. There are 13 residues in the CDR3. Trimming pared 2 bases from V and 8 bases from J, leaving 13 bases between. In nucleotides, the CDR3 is TGTGCCAGCAGCGTGGACAGTTCAAGAGGCTACACCTTC. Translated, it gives CASSVDSSRGYTF.

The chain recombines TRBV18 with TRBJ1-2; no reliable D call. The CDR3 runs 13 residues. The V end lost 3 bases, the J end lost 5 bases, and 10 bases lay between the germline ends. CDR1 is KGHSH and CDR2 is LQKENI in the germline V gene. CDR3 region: CASSPSGSYGYTF. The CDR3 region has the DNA TGTGCCAGCTCACCTTCAGGATCATATGGCTACACCTTC.

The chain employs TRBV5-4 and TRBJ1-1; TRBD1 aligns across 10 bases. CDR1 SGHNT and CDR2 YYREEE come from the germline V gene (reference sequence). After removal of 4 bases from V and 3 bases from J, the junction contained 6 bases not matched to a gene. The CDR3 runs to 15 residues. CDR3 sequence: CASSPGQGGYTEAFF. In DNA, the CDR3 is TGTGCCAGCAGCCCCGGACAGGGGGGGTACACTGAAGCTTTCTTT. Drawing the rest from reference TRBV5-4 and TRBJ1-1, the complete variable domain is ETGVTQSPTHLIKTRGQQVTLRCSSQSGHNTVSWYQQALGQGPQFIFQYYREEENGRGNFPPRFSGLQFPNYSSELNVNALELDDSALYLCASSPGQGGYTEAFFGQGTRLTVV.

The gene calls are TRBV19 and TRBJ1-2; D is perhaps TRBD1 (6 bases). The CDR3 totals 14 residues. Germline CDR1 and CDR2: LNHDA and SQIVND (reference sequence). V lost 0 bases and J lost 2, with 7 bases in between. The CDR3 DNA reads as TGTGCCAGTAGTATAGAGACAGGAAACTATGGCTACACCTTC. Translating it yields CASSIETGNYGYTF.

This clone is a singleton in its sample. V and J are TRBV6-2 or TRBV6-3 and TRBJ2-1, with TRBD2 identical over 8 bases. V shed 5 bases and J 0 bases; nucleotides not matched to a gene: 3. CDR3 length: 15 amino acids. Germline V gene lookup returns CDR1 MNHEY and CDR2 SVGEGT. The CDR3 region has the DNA TGTGCCAGCAGTAGAGGGACTAGCTCCTACAATGAGCAGTTCTTC. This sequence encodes CASSRGTSSYNEQFF.

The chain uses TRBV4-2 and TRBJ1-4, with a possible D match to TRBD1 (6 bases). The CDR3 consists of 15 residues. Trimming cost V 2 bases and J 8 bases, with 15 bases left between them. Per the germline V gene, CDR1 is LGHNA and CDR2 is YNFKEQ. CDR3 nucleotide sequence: TGTGCCAGCAGCCAAAACCCGGACAGCTGGGAAAAACTGTTTTTT. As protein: CASSQNPDSWEKLFF.

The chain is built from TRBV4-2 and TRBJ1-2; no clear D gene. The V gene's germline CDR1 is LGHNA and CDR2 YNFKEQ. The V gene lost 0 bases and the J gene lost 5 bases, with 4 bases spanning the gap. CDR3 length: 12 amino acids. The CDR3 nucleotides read TGTGCCAGCAGCCAAGACGCGTATGGCTACACCTTC. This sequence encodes CASSQDAYGYTF.

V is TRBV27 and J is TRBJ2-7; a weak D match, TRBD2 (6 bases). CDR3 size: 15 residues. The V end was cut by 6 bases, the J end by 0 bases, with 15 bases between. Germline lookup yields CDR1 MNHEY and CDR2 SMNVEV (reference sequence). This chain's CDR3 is CASRTRAGSSYEQYF. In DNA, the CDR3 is TGTGCCAGCAGAACCAGGGCGGGGAGCTCCTACGAGCAGTACTTC.

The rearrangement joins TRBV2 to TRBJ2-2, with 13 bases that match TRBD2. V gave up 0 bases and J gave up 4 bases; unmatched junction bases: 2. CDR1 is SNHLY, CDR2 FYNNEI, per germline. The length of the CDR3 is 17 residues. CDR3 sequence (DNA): TGTGCCAGCAGTGAAGCGACTAGCGGGGGGATCACCGGGGAGCTGTTTTTT. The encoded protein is CASSEATSGGITGELFF.

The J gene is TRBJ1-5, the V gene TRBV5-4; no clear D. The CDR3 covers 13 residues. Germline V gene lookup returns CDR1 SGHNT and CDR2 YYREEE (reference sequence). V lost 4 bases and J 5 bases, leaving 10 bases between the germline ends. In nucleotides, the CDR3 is TGTGCCAGCAGCCGGTGGGGAGATCAGCCCCAGCATTTT. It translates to CASSRWGDQPQHF.

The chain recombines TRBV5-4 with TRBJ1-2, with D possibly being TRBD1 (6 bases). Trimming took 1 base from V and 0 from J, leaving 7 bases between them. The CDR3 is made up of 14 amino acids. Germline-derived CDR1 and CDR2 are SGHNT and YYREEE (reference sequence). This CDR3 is CASSLTGSNYGYTF. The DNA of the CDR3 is TGTGCCAGCAGCTTGACAGGGTCTAACTATGGCTACACCTTC. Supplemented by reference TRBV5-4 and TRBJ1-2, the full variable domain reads ETGVTQSPTHLIKTRGQQVTLRCSSQSGHNTVSWYQQALGQGPQFIFQYYREEENGRGNFPPRFSGLQFPNYSSELNVNALELDDSALYLCASSLTGSNYGYTFGSGTRLTVV.

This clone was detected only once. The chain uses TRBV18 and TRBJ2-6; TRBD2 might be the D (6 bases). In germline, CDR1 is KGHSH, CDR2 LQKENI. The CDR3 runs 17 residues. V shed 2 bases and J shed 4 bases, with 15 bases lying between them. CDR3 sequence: CASSPSAGLGGANVLTF. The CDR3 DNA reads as TGTGCCAGCTCACCATCCGCGGGACTGGGCGGGGCCAACGTCCTGACTTTC.

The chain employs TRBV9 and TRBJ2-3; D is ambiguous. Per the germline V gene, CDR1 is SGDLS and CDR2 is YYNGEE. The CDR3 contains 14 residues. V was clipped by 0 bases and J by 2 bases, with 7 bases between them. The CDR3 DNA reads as TGTGCCAGCAGCGTAGAACAGACCACAGATACGCAGTATTTT. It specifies CASSVEQTTDTQYF.

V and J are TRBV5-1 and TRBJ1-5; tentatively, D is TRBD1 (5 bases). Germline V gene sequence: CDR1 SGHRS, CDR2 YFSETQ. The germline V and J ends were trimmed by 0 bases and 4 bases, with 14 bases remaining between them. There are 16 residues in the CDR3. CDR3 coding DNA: TGCGCCAGCAGCTTGGATCCAGGGCCACGAAATCAGCCCCAGCATTTT. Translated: CASSLDPGPRNQPQHF.

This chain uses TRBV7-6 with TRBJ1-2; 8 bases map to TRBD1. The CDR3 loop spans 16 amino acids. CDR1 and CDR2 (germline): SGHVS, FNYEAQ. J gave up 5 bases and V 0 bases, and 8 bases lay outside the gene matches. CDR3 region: CASSLAGGQGAYGYTF. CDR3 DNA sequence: TGTGCCAGCAGCTTAGCGGGTGGGCAGGGGGCGTATGGCTACACCTTC. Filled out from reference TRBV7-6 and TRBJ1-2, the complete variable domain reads GAGVSQSPRYKVTKRGQDVALRCDPISGHVSLYWYRQALGQGPEFLTYFNYEAQQDKSGLPNDRFSAERPEGSISTLTIQRTEQRDSAMYRCASSLAGGQGAYGYTFGSGTRLTVV.

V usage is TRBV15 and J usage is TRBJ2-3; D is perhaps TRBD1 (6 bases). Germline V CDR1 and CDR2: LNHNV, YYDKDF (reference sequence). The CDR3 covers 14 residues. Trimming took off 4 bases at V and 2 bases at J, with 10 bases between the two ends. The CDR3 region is CATSKDRNTDTQYF. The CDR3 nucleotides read TGTGCCACCAGCAAGGACAGAAACACAGATACGCAGTATTTT.

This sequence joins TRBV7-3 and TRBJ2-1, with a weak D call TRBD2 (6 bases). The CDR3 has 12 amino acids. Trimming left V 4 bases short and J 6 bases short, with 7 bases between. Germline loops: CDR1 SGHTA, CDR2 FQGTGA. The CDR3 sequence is CASSSGGNEQFF. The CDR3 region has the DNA TGTGCCAGCAGCTCCGGGGGCAATGAGCAGTTCTTC.